The 20 T cell receptor beta chains below all came from one sample that was sequenced in a study of blood T cell repertoires in COVID-19. The protocol was immunoSEQ multiplex PCR, while the TCRdb copy is restricted to in-frame clones and leaves out a portion. The profile shows some 250,000 clones, approximately 90% of them singletons. Sequenced: PBMCs or T cells enriched from blood (not recorded which). The receptor source for this set is a human donor in a cohort exposed to, infected with or recovered from COVID-19 (not recorded which). The donor label of this sample is uncertain.

This clone has a handful of counts. The J gene is TRBJ1-3, the V gene TRBV2; TRBD1 aligns across 9 bases. This CDR3 has 16 amino acids. V gave up 6 bases and J gave up 2 bases; unmatched junction bases: 8. CDR1 is SNHLY and CDR2 is FYNNEI in the germline V gene. Here the CDR3 DNA reads TGTGCCAGCAGCCCCTTTGGACAGGGGACTGGAAACACCATATATTTT. It is translated as CASSPFGQGTGNTIYF. Looking up the rest from reference TRBV2 and TRBJ1-3 gives the full variable domain: EPEVTQTPSHQVTQMGQEVILRCVPISNHLYFYWYRQILGQKVEFLVSFYNNEISEKSEIFDDQFSVERPDGSNFTLKIRSTKLEDSAMYFCASSPFGQGTGNTIYFGEGSWLTVV.

The rearrangement joins TRBV11-3 to TRBJ2-4, with TRBD1 identical over 9 bases. Unmatched junction bases numbered 5, after V lost 3 bases and J lost 11 bases. The CDR3 is 13 residues long. The germline V gene has CDR1 SGHNT and CDR2 YENEEA. The CDR3 region has the DNA TGTGCCAGCAGCTTTTCCGGGACAGGGTTTCAGTACTTC. This sequence encodes CASSFSGTGFQYF.

This clone occurred once. This chain links TRBV3-1 (or the pseudogene TRBV3-2) with TRBJ2-3, with a tentative D call TRBD2 (5 bases). The CDR3 is 14 amino acids. V lost 4 bases, J lost 8 bases, and 16 bases lay in between. Germline V gene lookup returns CDR1 LGHDT and CDR2 YNNKEL (reference sequence). The CDR3 coding sequence is TGTGCCAGCAGCCTCGATAGTGGTGAGGGTACGCAGTATTTT. Its protein product is CASSLDSGEGTQYF.

The V gene is TRBV6-2 or TRBV6-3, the J gene TRBJ1-5; a possible D gene is TRBD1 (5 bases). The V end was cut by 4 bases, the J end by 9 bases, with 28 bases between. Germline V CDR1 and CDR2: MNHEY, SVGEGT. This CDR3 comprises 18 residues. The chain's CDR3 is CASSSGRGAQLGLRPQHF. Written as DNA, the CDR3 is TGTGCCAGCAGTTCCGGGAGAGGGGCGCAACTAGGGCTCCGGCCCCAGCATTTT.

The chain uses TRBV9 and TRBJ1-6; 8 bases fit TRBD1. The CDR3 length is 16 residues. Germline-derived CDR1 and CDR2 are SGDLS and YYNGEE. Trimming removed 3 bases from V and 7 bases from J; junction bases left unmatched: 9. The CDR3 coding sequence is TGTGCCAGCAGCGGCGGACATAGACAGGGGAATTCACCCCTCCACTTT. This gives the protein CASSGGHRQGNSPLHF.

This clone was detected a few times. The chain employs TRBV18 and TRBJ2-3; D call uncertain. The CDR3 has 16 amino acids. V was pared by 1 base and J by 3 bases, with 14 bases between. Germline V gene lookup returns CDR1 KGHSH and CDR2 LQKENI. CDR3 nucleotide sequence: TGTGCCAGCTCACCACGAAGCTCGTCCAGGACAGATACGCAGTATTTT. Amino acids: CASSPRSSSRTDTQYF.

The rearrangement joins TRBV30 to TRBJ2-2; D may be TRBD2 (6 bases). The germline gives CDR1 GTSNPN, CDR2 SVGIG (reference sequence). The CDR3 is 13 amino acids. V dropped 2 bases and J dropped 5 bases, with 9 bases sitting between them. The CDR3 spells CAWSFRGTGELFF. CDR3 bases: TGTGCCTGGAGTTTTCGGGGGACCGGGGAGCTGTTTTTT.

This clone was seen only once. The chain carries TRBV21-1 and TRBJ1-5; the tabulated D call, TRBD1, remains unverified against the DNA. TRBV21-1 is shown as a pseudogene. CDR3 length: 17 residues. CDR3 loop: CASSPPGQGGSNQPQHF. The CDR3 DNA is TGTGCCAGCAGCCCTCCGGGACAGGGTGGAAGCAATCAGCCCCAGCATTTT.

The rearrangement joins TRBV19 to TRBJ2-7; 8 bases agree with TRBD2. The CDR3 is 15 amino acids. From germline, CDR1 is LNHDA and CDR2 SQIVND (reference sequence). With 3 bases clipped from V and 3 bases from J, the junction kept 7 bases outside the gene matches. The CDR3 nucleotides read TGTGCCAGTAGTATGGTCGGGGGGGACATCTACGAGCAGTACTTC. It yields the protein CASSMVGGDIYEQYF.

This clone was counted once. The chain combines TRBV11-2 with TRBJ1-2, with D possibly being TRBD1 (6 bases). V lost 0 bases and J lost 5, with 13 bases in between. CDR1 and CDR2 from the germline V gene are SGHAT and FQNNGV. This CDR3 is built from 15 residues. CDR3 in DNA: TGTGCCAGCAGCTTAGATGGGACACCGGTTTATGGCTACACCTTC. Residues: CASSLDGTPVYGYTF.

The chain joins TRBV5-5 to TRBJ2-7; tentative D call: TRBD1 (5 bases). This CDR3 region has 13 residues. V lost 2 bases and J 4 bases, leaving 10 bases between the germline ends. Germline V lookup: CDR1 SGHKS, CDR2 YYEKEE (reference sequence). As DNA, the CDR3 is TGTGCCAGCAGCTTCAGGGATGGGTACGAGCAGTACTTC. Its translation is CASSFRDGYEQYF. The variable domain in full, with the rest retrieved from reference TRBV5-5 and TRBJ2-7, is DAGVTQSPTHLIKTRGQQVTLRCSPISGHKSVSWYQQVLGQGPQFIFQYYEKEERGRGNFPDRFSARQFPNYSSELNVNALLLGDSALYLCASSFRDGYEQYFGPGTRLTVT.

The J gene is TRBJ2-2, the V gene TRBV24-1; D is ambiguous. The CDR3 length is 16 residues. Trimming left V 4 bases short and J 2 bases short, with 13 bases between. Germline CDR1 and CDR2: KGHDR and SFDVKD. The chain's CDR3 is CATSDPLPENTGELFF. CDR3 bases: TGTGCCACCAGTGACCCCCTCCCAGAAAACACCGGGGAGCTGTTTTTT.

This chain uses TRBV19 with TRBJ1-2, with TRBD1 matching 8 bases. V trimming: 6 bases; J trimming: 4 bases; junction bases outside the gene matches: 25. There are 20 residues in the CDR3. In germline, CDR1 is LNHDA, CDR2 SQIVND (reference sequence). The CDR3 sequence is CASRPGQAVTLWGQIYGYTF. The CDR3 DNA follows: TGTGCCAGTAGACCGGGACAGGCTGTAACATTGTGGGGACAGATCTATGGCTACACCTTC.

This chain links TRBV7-3 with TRBJ1-2, with D possibly matching TRBD1 (5 bases). CDR3 size: 17 residues. V was cut by 4 bases and J by 4 bases, with 22 bases left in between. Looked up from germline, CDR1 is SGHTA and CDR2 is FQGTGA. The CDR3, as DNA: TGTGCCAGCAGCTATACAGGTAACCTCCCTTTCCTCTATGGCTACACCTTC. Translating gives CASSYTGNLPFLYGYTF. The variable domain in full, completed from reference TRBV7-3 and TRBJ1-2, reads GAGVSQTPSNKVTEKGKYVELRCDPISGHTALYWYRQSLGQGPEFLIYFQGTGAADDSGLPNDRFFAVRPEGSVSTLKIQRTERGDSAVYLCASSYTGNLPFLYGYTFGSGTRLTVV.

The rearrangement links TRBV30 to TRBJ1-1; D is undetermined. The germline CDR1 and CDR2 sequences are GTSNPN and SVGIG (reference sequence). V lost 4 bases and J 7 bases, leaving 19 bases between the germline ends. The CDR3 is 14 residues long. The CDR3: CAWTLLGPLVEAFF. As DNA, the CDR3 is TGTGCCTGGACCCTGCTGGGCCCACTCGTTGAAGCTTTCTTT.

In its sample, this clone was seen once. The V and J genes are TRBV5-5 and TRBJ2-1; unclear D gene. CDR1 is SGHKS and CDR2 is YYEKEE in the germline V gene (reference sequence). Deletions cut 3 bases from V and 7 bases from J, with 2 bases between. This CDR3 spans 10 amino acids. CDR3: CASSSNEQFF. CDR3 in DNA: TGTGCCAGCAGCTCAAATGAGCAGTTCTTC.

This clone was detected only once. The chain uses TRBV7-9 and TRBJ2-1; 7 positions match TRBD1. The CDR3 spans 15 residues. With 4 bases clipped from V and 2 bases from J, the junction kept 5 bases outside the gene matches. Germline V gene sequence: CDR1 SEHNR, CDR2 FQNEAQ (reference sequence). In nucleotides, the CDR3 is TGTGCCAGCAGCTCCGACAGGGTACCCTACAATGAGCAGTTCTTC. It yields the protein CASSSDRVPYNEQFF.

V gene TRBV11-1 combines with J gene TRBJ1-1; D ambiguous. The CDR3 sequence is 13 residues long. Germline V gene data show CDR1 as SGHAT and CDR2 as FQDESV (reference sequence). Between the trimmed V and J ends, which lost 5 bases and 1 base, there was a span of 8 bases. The CDR3 DNA is TGTGCCAGCAGCCGTACTGAGAACACTGAAGCTTTCTTT. This translates into CASSRTENTEAFF.

The chain carries TRBV5-1 and TRBJ2-5; 9 bases map to TRBD1. Per the germline V gene, CDR1 is SGHRS and CDR2 is YFSETQ. Trimming took 2 bases from V and 4 from J; bases not matched to a gene: 6. This CDR3 contains 15 residues. In DNA form, the CDR3 reads TGCGCCAGCAGCTTAACGGGACAGGGACGAGAGACCCAGTACTTC. Translation: CASSLTGQGRETQYF.

The CDR3 DNA is TGTGCCAGCTCACCACCAACAGGGCTCTCTGGAAACACCATATATTTT. Translation: CASSPPTGLSGNTIYF. This chain uses TRBV18 with TRBJ1-3; maybe TRBD1 (6 bases). The CDR3 has 16 amino acids. Germline CDR1 reads KGHSH; CDR2 reads LQKENI. Trimming pared 0 bases from V and 0 bases from J, leaving 9 bases between.